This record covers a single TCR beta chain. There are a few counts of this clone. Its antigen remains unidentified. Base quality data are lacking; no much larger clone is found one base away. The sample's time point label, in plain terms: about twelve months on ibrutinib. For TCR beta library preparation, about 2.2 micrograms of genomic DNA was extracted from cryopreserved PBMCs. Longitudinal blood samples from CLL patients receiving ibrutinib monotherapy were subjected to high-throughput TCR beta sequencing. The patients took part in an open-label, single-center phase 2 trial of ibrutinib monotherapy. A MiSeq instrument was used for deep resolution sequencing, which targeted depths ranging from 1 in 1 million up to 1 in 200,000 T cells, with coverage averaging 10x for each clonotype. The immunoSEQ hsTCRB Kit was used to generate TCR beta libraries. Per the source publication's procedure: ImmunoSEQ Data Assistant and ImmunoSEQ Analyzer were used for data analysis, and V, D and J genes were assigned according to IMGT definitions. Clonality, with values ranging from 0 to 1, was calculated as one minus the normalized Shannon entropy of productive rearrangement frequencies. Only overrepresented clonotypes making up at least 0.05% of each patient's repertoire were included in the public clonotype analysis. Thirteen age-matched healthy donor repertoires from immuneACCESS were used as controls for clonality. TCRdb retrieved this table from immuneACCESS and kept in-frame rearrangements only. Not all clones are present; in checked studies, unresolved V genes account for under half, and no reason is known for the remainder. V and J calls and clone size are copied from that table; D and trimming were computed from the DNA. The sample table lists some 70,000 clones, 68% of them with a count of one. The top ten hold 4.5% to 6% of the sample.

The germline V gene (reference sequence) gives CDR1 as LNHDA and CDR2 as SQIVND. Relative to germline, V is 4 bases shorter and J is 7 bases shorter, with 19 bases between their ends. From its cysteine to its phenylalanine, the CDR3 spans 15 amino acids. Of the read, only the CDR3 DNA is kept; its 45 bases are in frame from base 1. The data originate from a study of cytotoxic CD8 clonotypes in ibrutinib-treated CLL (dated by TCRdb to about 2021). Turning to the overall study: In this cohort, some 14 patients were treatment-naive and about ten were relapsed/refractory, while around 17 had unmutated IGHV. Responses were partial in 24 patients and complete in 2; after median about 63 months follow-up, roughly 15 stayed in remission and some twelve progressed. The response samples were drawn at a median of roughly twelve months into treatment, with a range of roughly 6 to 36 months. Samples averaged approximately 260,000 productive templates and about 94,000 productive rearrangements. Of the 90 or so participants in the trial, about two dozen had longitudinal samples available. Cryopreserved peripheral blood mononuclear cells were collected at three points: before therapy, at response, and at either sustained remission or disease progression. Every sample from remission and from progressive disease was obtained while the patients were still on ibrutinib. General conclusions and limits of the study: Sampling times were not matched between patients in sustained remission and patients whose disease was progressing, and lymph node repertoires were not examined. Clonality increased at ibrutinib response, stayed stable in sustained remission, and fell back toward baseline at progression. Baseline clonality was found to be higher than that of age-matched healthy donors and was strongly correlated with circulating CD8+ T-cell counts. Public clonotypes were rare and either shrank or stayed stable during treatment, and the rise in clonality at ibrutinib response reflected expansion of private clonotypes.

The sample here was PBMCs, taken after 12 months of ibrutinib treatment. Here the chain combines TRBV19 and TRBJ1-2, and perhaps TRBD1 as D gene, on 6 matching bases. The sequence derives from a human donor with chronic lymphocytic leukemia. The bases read TGTGCCAGTAGTACCCTAGCCACAGGGTTCGGTGGCTACACCTTC. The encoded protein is CASSTLATGFGGYTF.